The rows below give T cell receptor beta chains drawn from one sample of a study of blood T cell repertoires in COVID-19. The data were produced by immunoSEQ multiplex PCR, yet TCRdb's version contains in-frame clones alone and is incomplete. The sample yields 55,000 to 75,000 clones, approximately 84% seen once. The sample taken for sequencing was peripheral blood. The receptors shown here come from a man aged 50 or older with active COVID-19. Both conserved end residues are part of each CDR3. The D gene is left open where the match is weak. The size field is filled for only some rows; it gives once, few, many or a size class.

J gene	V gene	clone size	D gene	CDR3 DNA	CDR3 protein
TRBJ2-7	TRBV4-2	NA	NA	TGTGCCAGCAGCCGCAGATTGGAGAACGAGCAGTACTTC	CASSRRLENEQYF
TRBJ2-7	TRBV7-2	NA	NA	TGTGCCAGCAGCTTAACCGGGGGGCGGCACGAGCAGTACTTC	CASSLTGGRHEQYF
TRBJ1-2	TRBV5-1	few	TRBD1	TGCGCCAGCAGCCCAGGGACAGCCCCTAACTATGGCTACACCTTC	CASSPGTAPNYGYTF
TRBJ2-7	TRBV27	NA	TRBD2	TGTGCCAGCAGGAAACCCGAGACTAGCGGGAGAAGGGCTTACGAGCAGTACTTC	CASRKPETSGRRAYEQYF
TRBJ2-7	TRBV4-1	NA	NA	TGCGCCAGCAGCCAAGACATGGCAGGGTATTCCTACGAGCAGTACTTC	CASSQDMAGYSYEQYF
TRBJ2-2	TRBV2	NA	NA	TGTGCCAGCAGTATGTCCGGAAACACCGGGGGGGAGCTGTTTTTT	CASSMSGNTGGELFF
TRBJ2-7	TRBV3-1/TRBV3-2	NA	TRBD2	TGTGCCAGCAGCCAAGATCGAAGCGGGAGGGGCGAGCAGTACTTC	CASSQDRSGRGEQYF
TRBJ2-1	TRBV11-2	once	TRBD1	TGTGCCAGCAGCTTCTCGGACAGGGGGGGGGATGAGCAGTTCTTC	CASSFSDRGGDEQFF
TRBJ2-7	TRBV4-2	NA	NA	TGTGCCAGCAGCCAAGATCACGAGAGGAGCTACGAGCAGTACTTC	CASSQDHERSYEQYF
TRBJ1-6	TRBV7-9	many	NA	TGTGCCAGCACCGCGGGGGCATATAATTCACCCCTCCACTTT	CASTAGAYNSPLHF
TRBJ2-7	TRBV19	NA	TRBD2	TGTGCCAGTAGTGCCCGGAGCGACAGCGGGGGGGCCTACGAGCAGTACTTC	CASSARSDSGGAYEQYF
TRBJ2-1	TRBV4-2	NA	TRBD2	TGTGCCAGCAGCCAAGCGGTCGGGACTAGCGGGAGCGGAGAGCAGTTCTTC	CASSQAVGTSGSGEQFF
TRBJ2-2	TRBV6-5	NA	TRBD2	TGTGCCAGCAGTTGGCGGGGGGGCCGGACCGGGGAGCTGTTTTTT	CASSWRGGRTGELFF
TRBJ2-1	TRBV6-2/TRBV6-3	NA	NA	TGTGCCAGCAGCCGCGCCGGGTTAAACAATGAGCAGTTCTTC	CASSRAGLNNEQFF
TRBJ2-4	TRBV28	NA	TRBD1	TGTGCCAGCAGTTTGGGGACAGTTAAAAACATTCAGTACTTC	CASSLGTVKNIQYF
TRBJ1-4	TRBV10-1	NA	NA	TGCGCCAGCCGAACAGGGAGGGAAGCAACTAATGAAAAACTGTTTTTT	CASRTGREATNEKLFF
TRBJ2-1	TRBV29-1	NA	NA	TGCAGCGTTGTTAGGCCCCCGGGGGACAATGAGCAGTTCTTC	CSVVRPPGDNEQFF
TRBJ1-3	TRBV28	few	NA	TGTGCCAGCAAAGGACTTCCTCGGCCCTCTGGAAACACCATATATTTT	CASKGLPRPSGNTIYF
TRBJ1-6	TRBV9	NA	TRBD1	TGTGCCAGCAGCGTAGCGCGGGGGACAGGGTATAATTCACCCCTCCACTTT	CASSVARGTGYNSPLHF
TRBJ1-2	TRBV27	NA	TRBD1	TGTGCCAGCAGTTTAAGGGACAGAGACTATGGCTACACCTTC	CASSLRDRDYGYTF
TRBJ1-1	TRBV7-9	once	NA	TGTGCCAGCAGCTTAGTTGCAGGGAACACTGAAGCTTTCTTT	CASSLVAGNTEAFF
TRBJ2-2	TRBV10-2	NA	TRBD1	TGCGCCAGCAGAGGGACAGGCAGGACCGGGGAGCTGTTTTTT	CASRGTGRTGELFF
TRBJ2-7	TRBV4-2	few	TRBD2	TGTGCCAGCAGCCAGACTAGCGTCTCCTACGAGCAGTACTTC	CASSQTSVSYEQYF
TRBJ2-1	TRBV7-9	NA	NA	TGTGCCAGCAGCTCCCTCCGGGGGGCCTCCTACAATGAGCAGTTCTTC	CASSSLRGASYNEQFF
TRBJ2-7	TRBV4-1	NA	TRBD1	TGCGCCAGCAGCCAAGCTCCGTGGGGGACAGGGATGGACGAGCAGTACTTC	CASSQAPWGTGMDEQYF
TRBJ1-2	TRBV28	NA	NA	TGTGCCAGCGGGAGCGGACCCTATGGCTACACCTTC	CASGSGPYGYTF
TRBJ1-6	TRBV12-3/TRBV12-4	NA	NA	TGTGCCACCGCTACAGCGGAGAATTCACCCCTCCACTTT	CATATAENSPLHF
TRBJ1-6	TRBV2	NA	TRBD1	TGTGCCTGCCAGGCGAACAGGGGTCGCAATTCACCCCTCCACTTT	CACQANRGRNSPLHF
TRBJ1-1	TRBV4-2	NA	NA	TGTGCCAGCAGCCAACCAGGGGCGTCGAACACTGAAGCTTTCTTT	CASSQPGASNTEAFF
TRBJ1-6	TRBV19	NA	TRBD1	TGTGCCAGTAGCCTGGGACAGAATAATTCACCCCTCCACTTT	CASSLGQNNSPLHF
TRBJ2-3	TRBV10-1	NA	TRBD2	TGCGCCAGCAGTGAGTCGACGACTAGCGGGGGAGCCACAGATACGCAGTATTTT	CASSESTTSGGATDTQYF
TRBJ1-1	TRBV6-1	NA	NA	TGTGCCAGCAGTGAAGTGGGGCCGGGCACTGAAGCTTTCTTT	CASSEVGPGTEAFF
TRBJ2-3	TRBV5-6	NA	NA	TGTGCCAGCAGCTTGGCCAGGGGACACAGCACAGATACGCAGTATTTT	CASSLARGHSTDTQYF
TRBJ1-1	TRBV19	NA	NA	TGTGCCAGTAGTACGAGGACAGACTCTGAAGCTTTCTTT	CASSTRTDSEAFF
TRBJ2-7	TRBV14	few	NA	TGTGCCAGCAGCGATCGGAGCTTCCCCTACGAGCAGTACTTC	CASSDRSFPYEQYF
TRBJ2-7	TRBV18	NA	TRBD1	TGTGCCAGCTCAGCCCGGGACAGGGGTAGAGGCGAGCAGTACTTC	CASSARDRGRGEQYF
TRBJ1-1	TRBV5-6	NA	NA	TGTGCCAGCAGCCTAGCCGGGGGATGGATGAACACTGAAGCTTTCTTT	CASSLAGGWMNTEAFF
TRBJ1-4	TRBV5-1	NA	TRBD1	TGCGCCAGCAGCACGACAGGGGCCTCAAATGAAAAACTGTTTTTT	CASSTTGASNEKLFF
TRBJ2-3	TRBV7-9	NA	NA	TGTGCCAGCAGCCCGCGGACAGCAGATACGCAGTATTTT	CASSPRTADTQYF
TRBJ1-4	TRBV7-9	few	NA	TGTGCCAGCAGCCCGCCAGACCGGGGGCTGTTTTTT	CASSPPDRGLFF
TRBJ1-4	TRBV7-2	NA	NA	TGTGCCAGCAGTCCCGAAAGGGGGGGGGCTTTACTAACTAATGAAAAACTGTTTTTT	CASSPERGGALLTNEKLFF
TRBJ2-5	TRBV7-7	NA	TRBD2	TGTGCCAGCAGTCCCCGGACTAGAGGGCCGGAAGAGACCCAGTACTTC	CASSPRTRGPEETQYF
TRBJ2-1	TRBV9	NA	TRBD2	TGTGCCAGCAGTGGGGACTACCACAATGAGCAGTTCTTC	CASSGDYHNEQFF
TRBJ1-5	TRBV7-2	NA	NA	TGTGCCAGCAGCCGAGGAACCCATCAGCCCCAGCATTTT	CASSRGTHQPQHF
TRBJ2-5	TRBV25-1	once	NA	TGTGCCAGCAGTGATCATGTTGGGGCTGAGACCCAGTACTTC	CASSDHVGAETQYF
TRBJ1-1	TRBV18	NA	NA	TGTGCCAGCTCACCACCGTATCGGAAGGGAGGTGAAGCTTTCTTT	CASSPPYRKGGEAFF